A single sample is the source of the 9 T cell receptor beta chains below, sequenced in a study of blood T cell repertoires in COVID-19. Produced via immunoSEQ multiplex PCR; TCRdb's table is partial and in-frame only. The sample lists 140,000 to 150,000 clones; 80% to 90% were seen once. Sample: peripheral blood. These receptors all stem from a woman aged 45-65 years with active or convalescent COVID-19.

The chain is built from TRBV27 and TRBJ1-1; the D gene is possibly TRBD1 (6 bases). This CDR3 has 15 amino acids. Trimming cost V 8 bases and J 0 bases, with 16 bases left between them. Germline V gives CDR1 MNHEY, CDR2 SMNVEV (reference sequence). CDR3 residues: CASGGALGMNTEAFF. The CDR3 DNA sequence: TGTGCCAGCGGGGGGGCGCTCGGTATGAACACTGAAGCTTTCTTT.

DNA of the CDR3: TGTGCCAGCAGTTACAGGGAGGCCACCGGGGAGCTGTTTTTT. Protein sequence: CASSYREATGELFF. The J gene is TRBJ2-2, the V gene TRBV6-6, with D perhaps TRBD2 (6 bases). Per the germline V gene, CDR1 is MNHNY and CDR2 is SVGAGI (reference sequence). With 2 bases removed from V and 4 bases from J, the gap between germline ends came to 8 bases. The CDR3 covers 14 residues.

CDR3 coding DNA: TGTGCCAGCAGCCGCGGGGGGGCCTCCGGGCGGGGCACTGAAGCTTTCTTT. This encodes CASSRGGASGRGTEAFF. The chain has TRBV11-2 and TRBJ1-1; tentatively, D is TRBD1 (6 bases). There are 17 residues in the CDR3. Trimming cost V 5 bases and J 4 bases, with 23 bases left between them. Germline lookup yields CDR1 SGHAT and CDR2 FQNNGV.

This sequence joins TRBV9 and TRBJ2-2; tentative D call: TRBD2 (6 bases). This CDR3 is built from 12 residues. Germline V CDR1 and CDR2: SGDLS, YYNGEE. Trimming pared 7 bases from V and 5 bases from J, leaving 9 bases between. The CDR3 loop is CASGGGTGELFF. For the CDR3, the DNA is TGTGCCAGCGGGGGAGGAACCGGGGAGCTGTTTTTT.

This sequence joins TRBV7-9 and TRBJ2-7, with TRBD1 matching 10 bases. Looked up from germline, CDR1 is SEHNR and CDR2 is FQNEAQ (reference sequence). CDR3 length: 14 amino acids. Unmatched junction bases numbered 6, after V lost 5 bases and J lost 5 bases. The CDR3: CASSRQGAQHEQYF. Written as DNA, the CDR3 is TGTGCCAGCAGCCGACAGGGGGCTCAGCACGAGCAGTACTTC.

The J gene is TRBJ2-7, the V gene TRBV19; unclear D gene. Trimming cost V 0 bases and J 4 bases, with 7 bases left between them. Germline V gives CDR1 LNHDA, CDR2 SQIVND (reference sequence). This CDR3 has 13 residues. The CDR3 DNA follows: TGTGCCAGTAGTATAGAGCGATTTTACGAGCAGTACTTC. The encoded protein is CASSIERFYEQYF.

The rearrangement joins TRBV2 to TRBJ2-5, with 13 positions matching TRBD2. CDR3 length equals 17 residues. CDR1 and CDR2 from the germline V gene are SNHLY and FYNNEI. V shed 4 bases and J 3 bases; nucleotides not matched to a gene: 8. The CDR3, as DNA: TGTGCCAGCAGTGGCAAAGGACTAGCGGGGGTGAAAGAGACCCAGTACTTC. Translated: CASSGKGLAGVKETQYF.

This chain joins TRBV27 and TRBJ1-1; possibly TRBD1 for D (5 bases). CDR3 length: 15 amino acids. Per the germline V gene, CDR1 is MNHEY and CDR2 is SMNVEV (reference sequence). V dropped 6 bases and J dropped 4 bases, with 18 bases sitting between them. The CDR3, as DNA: TGTGCCAGCAGGGGGCGGCGGGAGCGGTTCACTGAAGCTTTCTTT. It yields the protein CASRGRRERFTEAFF.

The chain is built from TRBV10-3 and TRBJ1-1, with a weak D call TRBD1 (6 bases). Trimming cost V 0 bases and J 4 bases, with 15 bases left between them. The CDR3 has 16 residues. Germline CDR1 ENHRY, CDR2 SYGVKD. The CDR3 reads CAISESITGSGTEAFF. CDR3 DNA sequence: TGTGCCATCAGTGAGTCAATCACAGGGTCCGGCACTGAAGCTTTCTTT.